The present TCR beta chain was sequenced within a study of Graves' ophthalmopathy and Graves' hyperthyroidism. Study-level information: Before any treatment was given, at initial diagnosis, peripheral blood was collected.

There are many counts of this clonotype. Its matching antigen is unknown. Germline V gene lookup returns CDR1 LNHDA and CDR2 SQIVND (reference sequence). J lost 2 bases, V lost 5 bases, and 2 bases had no gene match. This CDR3 region has 13 residues. The study's findings and limits: Most thyroid clonotypes with frequency above 0.001 were detected in blood too.

Having ophthalmopathy, the donors showed moderate-to-severe activity, CAS ≥3 and NOSPECS ≥4, with disease lasting under 3 months. None of the included patients had other autoimmune diseases, uncontrolled infections, pregnancy or lactation, as these led to exclusion. The TCR beta CDR3 regions underwent amplification from RNA transcripts. Second-round multiplex PCR came after a first-round RT-PCR that employed HTBI primers. TCRdb fed the multiplex PCR reads into MiXCR, producing one record per CDR3 protein. The sample includes 600,000 to 700,000 distinct CDR3 sequences, about 41% of them seen just once.

This chain joins TRBV19 and TRBJ2-7; 8 bases are shared with TRBD2. This receptor was taken from an adult man with Graves' ophthalmopathy. Source material: peripheral blood. CDR3 nucleotide sequence: TGTGCCAGTAGTTCGGGACTAGCCTACGAGCAGTACTTC. Its translation is CASSSGLAYEQYF. The full variable domain, in which reference TRBV19 and TRBJ2-7 provide the parts outside the CDR3, is DGGITQSPKYLFRKEGQNVTLSCEQNLNHDAMYWYRQDPGQGLRLIYYSQIVNDFQKGDIAEGYSVSREKKESFPLTVTSAQKNPTAFYLCASSSGLAYEQYFGPGTRLTVT.